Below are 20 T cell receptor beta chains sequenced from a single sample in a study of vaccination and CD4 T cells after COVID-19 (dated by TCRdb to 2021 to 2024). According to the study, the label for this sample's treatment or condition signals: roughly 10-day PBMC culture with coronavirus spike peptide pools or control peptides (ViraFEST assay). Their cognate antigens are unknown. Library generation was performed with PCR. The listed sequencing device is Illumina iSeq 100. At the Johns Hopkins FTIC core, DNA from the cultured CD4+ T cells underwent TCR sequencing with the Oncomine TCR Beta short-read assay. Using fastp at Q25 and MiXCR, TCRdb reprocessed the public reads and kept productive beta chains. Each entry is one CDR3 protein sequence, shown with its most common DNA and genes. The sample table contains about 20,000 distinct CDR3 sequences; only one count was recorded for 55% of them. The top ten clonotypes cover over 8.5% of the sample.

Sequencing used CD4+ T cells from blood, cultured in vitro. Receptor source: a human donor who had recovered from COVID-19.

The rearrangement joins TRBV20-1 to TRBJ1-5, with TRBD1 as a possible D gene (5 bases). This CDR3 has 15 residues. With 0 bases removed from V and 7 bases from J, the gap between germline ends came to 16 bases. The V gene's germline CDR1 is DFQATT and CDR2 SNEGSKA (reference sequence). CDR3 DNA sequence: TGCAGTGCTAGAGATCCGGCAGGGCAGGGACAGCCCCAGCATTTT. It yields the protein CSARDPAGQGQPQHF.

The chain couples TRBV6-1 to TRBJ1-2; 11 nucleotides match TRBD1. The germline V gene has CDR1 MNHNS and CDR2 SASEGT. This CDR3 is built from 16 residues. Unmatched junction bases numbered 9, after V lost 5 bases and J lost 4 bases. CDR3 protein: CASSPRGGTGGYGYTF. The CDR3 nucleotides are TGTGCCAGCAGTCCTCGCGGGGGGACAGGGGGCTATGGCTACACCTTC.

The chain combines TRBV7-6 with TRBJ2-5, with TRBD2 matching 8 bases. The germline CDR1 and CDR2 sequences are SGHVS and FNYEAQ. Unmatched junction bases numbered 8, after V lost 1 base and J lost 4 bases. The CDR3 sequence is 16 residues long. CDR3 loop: CASSLEGHGRGETQYF. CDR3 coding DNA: TGTGCCAGCAGCTTAGAGGGACACGGGAGGGGAGAGACCCAGTACTTC.

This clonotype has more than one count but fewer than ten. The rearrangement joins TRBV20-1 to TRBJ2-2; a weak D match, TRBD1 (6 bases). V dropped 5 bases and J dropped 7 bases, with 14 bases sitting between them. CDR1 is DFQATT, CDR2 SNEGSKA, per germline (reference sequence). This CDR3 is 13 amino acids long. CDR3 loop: CSAPRGRGGELFF. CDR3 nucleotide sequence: TGCAGTGCTCCCAGGGGTCGGGGCGGGGAGCTGTTTTTT.

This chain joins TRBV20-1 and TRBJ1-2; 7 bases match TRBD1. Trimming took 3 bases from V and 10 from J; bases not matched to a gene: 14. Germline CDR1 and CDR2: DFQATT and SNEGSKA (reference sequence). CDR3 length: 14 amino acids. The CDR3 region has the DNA TGCAGTGCTAGTGCTAGGACAGGTCAGAGATACTACACCTTC. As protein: CSASARTGQRYYTF.

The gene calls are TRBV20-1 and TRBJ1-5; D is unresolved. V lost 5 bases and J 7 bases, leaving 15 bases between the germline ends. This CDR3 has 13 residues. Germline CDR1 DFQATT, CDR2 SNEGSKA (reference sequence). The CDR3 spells CSAAEGLGQPQHF. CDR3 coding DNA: TGCAGTGCTGCAGAAGGTCTGGGGCAGCCCCAGCATTTT.

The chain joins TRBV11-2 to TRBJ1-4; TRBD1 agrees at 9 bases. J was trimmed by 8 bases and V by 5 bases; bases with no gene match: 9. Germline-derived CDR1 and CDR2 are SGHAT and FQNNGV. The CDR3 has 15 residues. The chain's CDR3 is CASSATGTGNEKLFF. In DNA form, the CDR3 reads TGTGCCAGCAGCGCCACGGGGACAGGGAACGAAAAACTGTTTTTT.

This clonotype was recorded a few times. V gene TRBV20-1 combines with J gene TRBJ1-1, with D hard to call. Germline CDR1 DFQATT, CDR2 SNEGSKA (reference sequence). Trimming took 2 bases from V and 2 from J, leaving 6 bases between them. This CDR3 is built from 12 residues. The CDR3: CSARSSNTEAFF. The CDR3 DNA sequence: TGCAGTGCTAGATCGTCCAACACTGAAGCTTTCTTT.

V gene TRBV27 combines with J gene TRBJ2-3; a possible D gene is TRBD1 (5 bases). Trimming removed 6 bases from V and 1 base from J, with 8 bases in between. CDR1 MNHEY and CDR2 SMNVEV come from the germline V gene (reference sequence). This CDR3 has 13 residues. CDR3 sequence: CASRPRGTDTQYF. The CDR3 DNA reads TGTGCCAGCAGACCCAGGGGCACAGATACGCAGTATTTT.

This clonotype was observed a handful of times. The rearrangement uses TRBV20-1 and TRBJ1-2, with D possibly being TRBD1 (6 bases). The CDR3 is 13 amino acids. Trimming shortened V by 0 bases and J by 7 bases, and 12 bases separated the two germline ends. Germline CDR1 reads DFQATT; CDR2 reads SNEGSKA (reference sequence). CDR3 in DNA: TGCAGTGCTAGAGATAACAGGGAGCGTGGCTACACCTTC. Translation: CSARDNRERGYTF.

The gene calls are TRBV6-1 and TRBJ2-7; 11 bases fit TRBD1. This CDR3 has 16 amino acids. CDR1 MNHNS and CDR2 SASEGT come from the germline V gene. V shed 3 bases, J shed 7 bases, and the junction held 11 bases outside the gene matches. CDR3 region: CASSDSRTGGVGEQYF. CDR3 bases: TGTGCCAGCAGTGACTCCCGGACAGGGGGCGTGGGGGAGCAGTACTTC.

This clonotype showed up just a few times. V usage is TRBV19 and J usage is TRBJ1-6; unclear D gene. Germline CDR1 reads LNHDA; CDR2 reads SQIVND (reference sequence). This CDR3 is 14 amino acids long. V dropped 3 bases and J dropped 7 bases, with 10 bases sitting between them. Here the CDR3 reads CASSINSYNSPLHF. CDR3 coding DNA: TGTGCCAGTAGTATTAACAGCTACAATTCACCCCTCCACTTT.

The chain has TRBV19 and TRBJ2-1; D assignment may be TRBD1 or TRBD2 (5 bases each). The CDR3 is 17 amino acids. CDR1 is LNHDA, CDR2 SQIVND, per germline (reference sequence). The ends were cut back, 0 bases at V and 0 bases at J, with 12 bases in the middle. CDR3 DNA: TGTGCCAGTAGTATAGACCGGGGCTTACACTCCTACAATGAGCAGTTCTTC. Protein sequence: CASSIDRGLHSYNEQFF.

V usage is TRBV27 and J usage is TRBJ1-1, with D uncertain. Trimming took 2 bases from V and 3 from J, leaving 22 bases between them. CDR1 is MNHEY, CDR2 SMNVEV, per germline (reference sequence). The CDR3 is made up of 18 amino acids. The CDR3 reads CASSLVRFRRGSDTEAFF. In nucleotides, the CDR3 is TGTGCCAGCAGTTTAGTCCGTTTCCGCCGGGGAAGCGACACTGAAGCTTTCTTT.

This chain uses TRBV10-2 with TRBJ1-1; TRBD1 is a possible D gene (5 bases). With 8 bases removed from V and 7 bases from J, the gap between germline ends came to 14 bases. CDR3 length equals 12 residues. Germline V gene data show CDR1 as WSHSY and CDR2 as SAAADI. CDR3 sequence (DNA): TGCGCCAGCCAGTTTTTTAGGGGTGAAGCTTTCTTT. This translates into CASQFFRGEAFF.

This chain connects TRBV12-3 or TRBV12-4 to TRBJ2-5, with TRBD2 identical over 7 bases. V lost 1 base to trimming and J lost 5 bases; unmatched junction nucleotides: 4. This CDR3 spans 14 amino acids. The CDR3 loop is CASSLVGGGETQYF. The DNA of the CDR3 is TGTGCCAGCAGTTTAGTCGGGGGAGGGGAGACCCAGTACTTC.

CDR3 sequence reads: CASSLLEGRTQQFF. CDR3 bases: TGTGCCAGCAGTTTGTTGGAGGGGAGAACTCAGCAGTTCTTC. The rearrangement links TRBV28 to TRBJ2-1, with D tentatively TRBD2 (6 bases). Germline CDR1 reads MDHEN; CDR2 reads SYDVKM. This CDR3 spans 14 amino acids. The V end lost 3 bases, the J end lost 11 bases, and 17 bases lay between the germline ends. The full variable domain, rest sourced from reference TRBV28 and TRBJ2-1, is DVKVTQSSRYLVKRTGEKVFLECVQDMDHENMFWYRQDPGLGLRLIYFSYDVKMKEKGDIPEGYSVSREKKERFSLILESASTNQTSMYLCASSLLEGRTQQFFGPGTRLTVL.

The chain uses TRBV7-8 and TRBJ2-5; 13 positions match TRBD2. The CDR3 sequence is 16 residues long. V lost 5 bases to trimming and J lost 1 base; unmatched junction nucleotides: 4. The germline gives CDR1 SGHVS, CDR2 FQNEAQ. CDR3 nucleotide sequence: TGTGCCAGCAGCCAGAGACTAGCGGGGGGCCAAGAGACCCAGTACTTC. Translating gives CASSQRLAGGQETQYF.

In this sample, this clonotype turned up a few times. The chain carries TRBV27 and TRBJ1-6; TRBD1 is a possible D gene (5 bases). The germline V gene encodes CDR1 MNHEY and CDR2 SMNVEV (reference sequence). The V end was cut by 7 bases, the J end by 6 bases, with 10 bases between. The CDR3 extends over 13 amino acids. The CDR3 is CASTWGFNSPLHF. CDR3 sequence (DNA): TGTGCCAGCACCTGGGGCTTTAATTCACCCCTCCACTTT.

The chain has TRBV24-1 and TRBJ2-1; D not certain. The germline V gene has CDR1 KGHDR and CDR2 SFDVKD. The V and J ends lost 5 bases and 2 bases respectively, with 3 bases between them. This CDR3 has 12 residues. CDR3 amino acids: CATSVPYNEQFF. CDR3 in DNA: TGTGCCACCAGTGTGCCCTACAATGAGCAGTTCTTC.